The 3 T cell receptor beta chains below were found in one sample sequenced in a study of regulatory T cells in long-lasting Graves disease. Time point described: persistent/refractory GD, antithyroid drugs over 5 years with positive TRAb. PBMCs were the source of the RNA used for TCR sequencing. Researchers made TCR beta libraries by using iRepertoire HTBI primers and running Arm-PCR on CDR3 regions. TCRdb reprocessed the multiplex PCR reads via MiXCR and lists one record per CDR3 protein. Altogether approximately 360,000 distinct CDR3 sequences are present, roughly 24% being singletons, with the ten largest covering 25% to 35%. The sequenced sample was peripheral blood mononuclear cells (PBMCs), obtained when the disease was refractory, from a patient treated with antithyroid drugs. The receptors shown here come from a woman aged 40 to 50 with Graves disease.

This chain uses TRBV28 with TRBJ2-2, with 7 bases lining up with TRBD1. V trimming: 6 bases; J trimming: 8 bases; junction bases outside the gene matches: 27. Germline V gene lookup returns CDR1 MDHEN and CDR2 SYDVKM. The CDR3 has 20 amino acids. The CDR3 sequence is CASRPGTENTGELALGELFF. CDR3 DNA sequence: TGTGCCAGCAGGCCCGGGACAGAGAACACCGGGGAGCTGGCCCTTGGGGAGCTGTTTTTT.

Regarding this clonotype: This could be a read error, since a much larger clone is one nucleotide away. The V gene is TRBV6-1, the J gene TRBJ2-7; TRBD2 matches at 12 bases. CDR1 MNHNS and CDR2 SASEGT come from the germline V gene. The CDR3 spans 14 residues. CDR3 sequence reads: CASSLTSGSGEQHF. DNA of the CDR3: TGTGCCAGCAGTCTGACTAGCGGGAGTGGCGAGCAGCACTTC.

At least ten counts were recorded for this clonotype. This rearrangement joins TRBV20-1 to TRBJ1-1; D may be TRBD1 (5 bases). Germline CDR1 DFQATT, CDR2 SNEGSKA (reference sequence). Between the trimmed V and J ends, which lost 4 bases and 1 base, there was a span of 19 bases. CDR3 length: 16 amino acids. The CDR3 DNA is TGCAGTGCTACCCCCTTAGGGGTTGAGAGGAACACTGAAGCTTTCTTT. This translates into CSATPLGVERNTEAFF.